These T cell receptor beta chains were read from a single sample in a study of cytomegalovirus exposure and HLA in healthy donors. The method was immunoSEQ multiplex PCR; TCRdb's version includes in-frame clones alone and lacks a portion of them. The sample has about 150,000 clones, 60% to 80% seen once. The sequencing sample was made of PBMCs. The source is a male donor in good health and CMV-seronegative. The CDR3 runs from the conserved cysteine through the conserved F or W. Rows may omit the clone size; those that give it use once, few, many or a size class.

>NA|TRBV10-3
CAISDVDKTYEQYF
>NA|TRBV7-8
CASSSDTLNTEAFF
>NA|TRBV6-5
CASSLGRQQFF
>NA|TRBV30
CAWSFGTGGNQPQHF
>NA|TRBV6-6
CASSYTGNNQPQHF
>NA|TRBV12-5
CASGLVTGIRTGELFF
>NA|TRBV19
CASRGTTNTEAFF
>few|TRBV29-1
CSVEDGRRQTETQYF
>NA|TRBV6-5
CASSRQKEAFF
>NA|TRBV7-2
CASSFKTGRRVETQYF
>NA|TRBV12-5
CASGLRPSGEKLFF
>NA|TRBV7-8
CASSLVGTGMKTDTQYF
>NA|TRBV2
CITRAGGSYNEQFF
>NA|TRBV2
CASSEARGHEQYF
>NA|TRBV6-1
CASSLDRGYEKLFF
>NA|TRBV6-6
CASRLRDSRSYNEQFF
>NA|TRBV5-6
CASSRSGAGQPQHF
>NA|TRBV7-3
CASSLRQGGGYTF
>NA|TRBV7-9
CASSLAGQGSEKLFF
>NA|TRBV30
CAWSVLGGGGANVLTF
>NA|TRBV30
CAWTPRWGGSYEQYF
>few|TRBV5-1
CASSGQGMNTGELFF
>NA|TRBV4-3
CASSQDLGDRGFSEQYF
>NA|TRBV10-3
CAISGTSPYEQYF
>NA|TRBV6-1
CASSEQGHLSGANVLTF
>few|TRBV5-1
CASSLMASGSNEQFF
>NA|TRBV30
CAWSIETDTQYF
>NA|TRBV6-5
CASSYRGINYGYTF
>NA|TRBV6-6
CASRHTSGAYEQYF
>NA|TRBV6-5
CASSPLTGEGYTF
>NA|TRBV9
CASSVTGGVNTEAFF
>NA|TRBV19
CASSIKGGANTGELFF
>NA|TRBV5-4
CASSARGENTIYF
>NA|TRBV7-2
CASSRSSGGENEQFF
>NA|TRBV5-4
CASSFFPTNDRDYEQYF
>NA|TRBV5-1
CASSTGTLGSYEQYF
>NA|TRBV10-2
CASSEGGTVPNYGYTF
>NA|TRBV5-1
CASSLGQSDTIYF
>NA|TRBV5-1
CASRPGLAEETQYF
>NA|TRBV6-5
CASSQYRGSTGELFF
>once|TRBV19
CASRGRFYEQYF
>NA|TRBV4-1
CASSQEGGTDTQYF
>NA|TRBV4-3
CASSQDRTGLSYGYTF
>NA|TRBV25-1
CASSEYGLTDTQYF
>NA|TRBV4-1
CASSQDTGGFEQFF
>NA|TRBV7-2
CASSRQGSPNTEAFF
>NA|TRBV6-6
CASSRAVEPNSPLHF
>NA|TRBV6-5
CASSWTGEDYEQYF
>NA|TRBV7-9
CASSSGQGLGEQYF
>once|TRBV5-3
CARSGPISQGHGYTF
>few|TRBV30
CAWSLGVYRGAEAFF
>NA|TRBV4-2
CASSTGQGYEQYF